The T cell receptor beta chain under discussion was sequenced for a study of technical replicates of blood from a handful of donors. Germline CDR1 is SGDLS and CDR2 is YYNGEE. After removal of 5 bases from V and 9 bases from J, the junction contained 8 bases not matched to a gene. The CDR3 extends over 14 amino acids. The data were produced by immunoSEQ multiplex PCR, yet TCRdb's version contains in-frame clones alone and is incomplete. The sample shows roughly 100,000 clones, roughly 95% of them seen only once. The receptor's source is a human donor in good health. The sequenced sample was T cells isolated from PBMCs. The chain is built from TRBV9 and TRBJ2-2, with 9 positions matching TRBD1. The CDR3 region has the DNA TGTGCCAGCAGTCCCGGGACAGGGATTCGGGAGCTGTTTTTT. It translates to CASSPGTGIRELFF.